This is a list of T cell receptor beta chains from one sample in a study of T cell repertoires in cytomegalovirus infection. TCRdb called the reads again in MiXCR, with one record for every CDR3 protein. Here the sample spans 700,000 to 900,000 distinct CDR3 sequences, 25% to 30% being singletons. These TCRs are of unknown antigen specificity. Sequencing used cultured CD8+ T cells from PBMCs, obtained from culture after CMV antigen stimulation. These receptors originate from a human donor in good health (CMV status not recorded). Some clones in this sample may be carry-over from other donors' samples. Each CDR3 is given with its conserved first and last residue. A D gene is named only where the DNA matches it firmly. The size entry is marked missing in some rows and otherwise reads once, few, many or a size class.

few TRBJ1-2 - TRBV9 TGTGCCAGCAGCGTAGGGACAGATAACTATGGCTACACCTTC CASSVGTDNYGYTF
- TRBJ1-2 TRBD1 TRBV10-3 TGTGCCATTCGGGACAGGCTCGGCTATGGCTACACCTTC CAIRDRLGYGYTF
few TRBJ1-2 - TRBV12-3/TRBV12-4 TGTGCCAGCAGTCACCCGTACAGGGATGGCTACACCTTC CASSHPYRDGYTF
- TRBJ2-7 - TRBV7-6 TGTGCCAGCAGCCTAGGCGTAACATCCTACGAGCAGTACTTC CASSLGVTSYEQYF
- TRBJ1-5 TRBD1 TRBV2 TGTGCCAGCAGAGGACAGGGACCTCATCAGCCCCAGCATTTT CASRGQGPHQPQHF
- TRBJ2-5 - TRBV7-9 TGTGCCAGCAGCTCTCTAGCCTCAGAGACCCAGTACTTC CASSSLASETQYF
- TRBJ2-2 TRBD1 TRBV7-6 TGTGCCAGCAGCTTAGAGGGGACAGGGATGCCCGGGGAGCTGTTTTTT CASSLEGTGMPGELFF
- TRBJ1-6 - TRBV5-5 TGTGCCAGCAGCTTGGCCTTCGCAGGACCAAATTCACCCCTCCACTTT CASSLAFAGPNSPLHF
- TRBJ2-3 TRBD1 TRBV12-5 TGTGCTAGTTCTTTCAGCACGACAGGGTTTGACGCAGATACGCAGTATTTT CASSFSTTGFDADTQYF
- TRBJ2-3 TRBD2 TRBV25-1 TGTGCCAGCACGGAGACTAGCGGGGACACTAGCACAGATACGCAGTATTTT CASTETSGDTSTDTQYF
- TRBJ1-4 - TRBV12-3/TRBV12-4 TGTGCCACGACCTCAACGGGGAGGGGGAGTGAAAAACTGTTTTTT CATTSTGRGSEKLFF
- TRBJ1-1 - TRBV6-2/TRBV6-3 TGTGCCAGCAGCCCCTCGGGCGTCACTGAAGCTTTCTTT CASSPSGVTEAFF
- TRBJ2-5 - TRBV7-8 TGTGCCAGCAGCTTGGTGGGGGGAGGAGAGACCCAGTACTTC CASSLVGGGETQYF
- TRBJ1-6 - TRBV12-5 TGTGCTAGTGGTTCGAATGAGGAACCCCTCCACTTT CASGSNEEPLHF